This T cell receptor (beta chain) is drawn from a study of identifying expanded T cells in peripheral blood. Study-wide results and limits: Over about two and four weeks, about 15 and 19 clones changed, versus approximately 1.2 between replicates.

Details on this clone: Its specificity is not known.

CDR1 is SGHTA and CDR2 is FQGNSA in the germline V gene. V lost 1 base, J lost 4 bases, and 8 bases lay in between. This CDR3 is built from 13 residues. The protocol was immunoSEQ multiplex PCR, while the TCRdb copy is restricted to in-frame clones and leaves out a portion. The sample shows 100,000 to 150,000 clones, roughly 80% of them seen only once. The rearrangement joins TRBV7-2 to TRBJ2-7; D perhaps matches TRBD2 (6 bases). Material: blood. This sequence originates from a person aged 18 to 75 in good health. The CDR3 bases are TGTGCCAGCAGCTTAGGGAGGGATTACGAGCAGTACTTC. Its protein product is CASSLGRDYEQYF.